The clone carrying this TCR beta chain was counted between two and nine times. The germline CDR1 and CDR2 sequences are MNHEY and SVGEGT. The CDR3 sequence is 15 residues long. The V gene lost 7 bases and the J gene lost 0 bases, with 16 bases spanning the gap. These data belong to a study of T-cell memory formation after mild COVID-19. TCRdb independently ran MiXCR on the 5' RACE reads; one entry per CDR3 protein. Of hundreds of thousands of distinct CDR3 sequences in the sample, around 25% were seen once. What was sequenced was PBMCs or a T cell subset sorted from them (not recorded which). The receptor was derived from an adult woman who had mild COVID-19 (a few samples of this study predate the infection). Cell type and time point are not known. The chain recombines TRBV6-2 or TRBV6-3 with TRBJ2-7, with D possibly called TRBD1 or TRBD2 (7 bases each). The CDR3 DNA sequence: TGTGCCAGCACCGCGGGGGACAGTGGCTCCTACGAGCAGTACTTC. As protein: CASTAGDSGSYEQYF.